This T cell receptor (beta chain) is from a study of blood T cell repertoires in COVID-19. After removal of 6 bases from V and 9 bases from J, the junction contained 4 bases not matched to a gene. This CDR3 contains 11 residues. Germline loops: CDR1 DFQATT, CDR2 SNEGSKA (reference sequence). The protocol was immunoSEQ multiplex PCR, while the TCRdb copy is restricted to in-frame clones and leaves out a portion. This sample has approximately 260,000 clones, with approximately 87% found just once. Sequencing was done on a sample of peripheral blood. This TCR came from a human donor in a cohort sampled during active COVID-19. The rearrangement uses TRBV20-1 and TRBJ2-1, with TRBD2 matching over 8 bases. CDR3 loop: CSARLALEQFF. CDR3 DNA: TGCAGTGCCCGACTAGCGCTTGAGCAGTTCTTC.